This T cell receptor (beta chain) was obtained from a study of CXCR3-negative and CXCR3-positive naive CD8 T cells. Whole-study context: Sequencing yielded some 150 million TRB reads, roughly 1.5 +/- 0.3 million per library. General study points: For the naive subsets, surface CD5 was similar, and TCR strength was inferred from TRB CDR3 properties. Naive cells positive for CXCR3 carried more hydrophobic TRB CDR3s than CXCR3-negative ones.

The CDR3 consists of 16 residues. From germline, CDR1 is SEHNR and CDR2 FQNEAQ (reference sequence). UMI-tagged TRB cDNA libraries were built via 5' RACE. From the 5' RACE reads, TCRdb lists one entry per CDR3 protein and no DNA. The listing contains 130,000 to 150,000 distinct CDR3 sequences. With regard to this clonotype: What it binds is not known.

Triplicate sorts, around 300,000 cells apiece, were made for each CD8+ T cell subset. Sequences were obtained from naive CXCR3+ CD8+ T cells from blood. Subset described: CD45RO-CCR7+CD27+CD95- naive CD8+ T cells expressing CXCR3 (TNR3+). This clonotype originated in a human donor in good health. Some clones in this sample may be carry-over from other donors' samples. The V gene is TRBV7-9, the J gene TRBJ2-1; TCRdb names TRBD2, which stays unverified in the absence of DNA. The chain's CDR3 is CASIPVGLGVSNEQFF.